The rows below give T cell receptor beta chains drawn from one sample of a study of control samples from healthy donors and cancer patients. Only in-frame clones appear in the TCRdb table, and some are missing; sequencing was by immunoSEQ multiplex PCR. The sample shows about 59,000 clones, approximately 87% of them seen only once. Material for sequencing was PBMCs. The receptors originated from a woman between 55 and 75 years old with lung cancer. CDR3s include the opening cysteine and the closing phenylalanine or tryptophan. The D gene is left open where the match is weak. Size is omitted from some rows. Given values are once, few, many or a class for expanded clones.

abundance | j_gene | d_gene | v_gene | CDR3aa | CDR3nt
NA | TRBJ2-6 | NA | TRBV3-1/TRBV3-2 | CASSQPGTGANVLTF | TGTGCCAGCAGCCAGCCAGGAACTGGGGCCAACGTCCTGACTTTC
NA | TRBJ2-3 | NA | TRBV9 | CASSTGQASTDTQYF | TGTGCCAGCAGCACCGGACAAGCTAGCACAGATACGCAGTATTTT
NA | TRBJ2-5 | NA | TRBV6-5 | CASSPLAGVETQYF | TGTGCCAGCAGCCCGCTGGCAGGGGTAGAGACCCAGTACTTC
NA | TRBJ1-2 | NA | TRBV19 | CASSIPVGGGYTF | TGTGCCAGTAGTATCCCCGTCGGGGGAGGCTACACCTTC
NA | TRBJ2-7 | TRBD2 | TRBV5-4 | CASSRGTSGEYEQYF | TGTGCCAGCAGTCGGGGGACTAGCGGAGAATACGAGCAGTACTTC
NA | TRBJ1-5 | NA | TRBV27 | CASRGGQNSNQPQHF | TGTGCCAGCAGGGGGGGGCAAAATAGCAATCAGCCCCAGCATTTT
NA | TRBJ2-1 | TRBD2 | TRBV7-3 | CARGGLADYNEQFF | TGTGCCAGAGGGGGACTAGCGGATTACAATGAGCAGTTCTTC
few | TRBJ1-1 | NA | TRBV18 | CASSPGGNTEAFF | TGTGCCAGCTCACCAGGGGGAAACACTGAAGCTTTCTTT
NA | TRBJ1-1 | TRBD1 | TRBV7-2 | CASSLVGTGGTEAFF | TGTGCCAGCAGCTTAGTCGGGACAGGGGGCACTGAAGCTTTCTTT
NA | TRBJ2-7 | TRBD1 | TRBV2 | CASSEGQQYYEQYF | TGTGCCAGCAGTGAGGGACAGCAATACTACGAGCAGTACTTC
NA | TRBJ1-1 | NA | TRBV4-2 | CASSQVSGRANTEAFF | TGTGCCAGCAGCCAAGTCTCAGGGAGGGCGAACACTGAAGCTTTCTTT
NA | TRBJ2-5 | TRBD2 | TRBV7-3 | CASSFGREETQYF | TGTGCCAGCAGCTTTGGGCGGGAGGAGACCCAGTACTTC
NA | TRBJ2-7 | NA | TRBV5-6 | CASSWGSYEQYF | TGTGCCAGCAGCTGGGGCTCTTACGAGCAGTACTTC
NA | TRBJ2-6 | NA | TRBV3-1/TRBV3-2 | CASSQIPGSGANVLTF | TGTGCCAGCAGCCAAATCCCCGGCTCTGGGGCCAACGTCCTGACTTTC
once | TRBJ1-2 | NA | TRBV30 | CAWSVEGGYGYTF | TGTGCCTGGAGTGTAGAGGGGGGATATGGCTACACCTTC
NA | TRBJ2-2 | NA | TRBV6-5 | CATLTGYTGELFF | TGTGCCACCCTTACAGGTTACACCGGGGAGCTGTTTTTT
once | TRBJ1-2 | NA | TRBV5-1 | CASSSRQDGYTF | TGCGCCAGCAGCTCGCGACAGGATGGGTACACCTTC
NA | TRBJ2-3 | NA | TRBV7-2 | CASSLLADTQYF | TGTGCCAGCAGCTTACTGGCAGATACGCAGTATTTT
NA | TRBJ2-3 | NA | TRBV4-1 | CASSQGFRWDTQYF | TGCGCCAGCAGCCAAGGTTTTCGGTGGGATACGCAGTATTTT
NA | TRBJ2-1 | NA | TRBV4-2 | CASSQTRDEQFF | TGTGCCAGCAGCCAAACTAGAGATGAGCAGTTCTTC
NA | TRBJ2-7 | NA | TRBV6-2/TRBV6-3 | CASSRTAGSYEQYF | TGTGCCAGCAGTCGGACGGCCGGCTCCTACGAGCAGTACTTC
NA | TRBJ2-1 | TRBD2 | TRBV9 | CASSVALAGVGNEQFF | TGTGCCAGCAGCGTAGCCCTCGCGGGAGTGGGGAATGAGCAGTTCTTC
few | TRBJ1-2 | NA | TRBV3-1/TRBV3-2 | CASSQVLGGTAYGYTF | TGTGCCAGCAGCCAAGTTTTGGGGGGGACCGCCTATGGCTACACCTTC
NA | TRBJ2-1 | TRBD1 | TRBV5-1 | CASSLGTGAYNEQFF | TGCGCCAGCAGCTTGGGGACAGGGGCTTACAATGAGCAGTTCTTC
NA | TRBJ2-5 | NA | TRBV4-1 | CASSQDPGPQYF | TGCGCCAGCAGCCAAGATCCGGGGCCCCAGTACTTC
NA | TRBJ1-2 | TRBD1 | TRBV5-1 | CASSPGTGANYGYTF | TGCGCCAGCAGCCCGGGGACAGGTGCAAACTATGGCTACACCTTC
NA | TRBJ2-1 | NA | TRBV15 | CATSPGPVGNEQFF | TGTGCCACCAGCCCAGGTCCCGTCGGCAATGAGCAGTTCTTC
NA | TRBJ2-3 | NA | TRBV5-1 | CASKDPSTDTQYF | TGCGCCAGCAAGGACCCGAGCACAGATACGCAGTATTTT
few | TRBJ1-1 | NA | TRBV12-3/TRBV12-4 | CASSFYNTEAFF | TGTGCCAGCAGTTTTTATAACACTGAAGCTTTCTTT
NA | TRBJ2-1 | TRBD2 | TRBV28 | CASRESGLADEQFF | TGTGCCAGCAGGGAATCTGGACTAGCTGATGAGCAGTTCTTC
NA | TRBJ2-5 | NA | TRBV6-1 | CASSEGEEPLATQYF | TGTGCCAGCAGTGAAGGAGAGGAACCGCTGGCGACCCAGTACTTC
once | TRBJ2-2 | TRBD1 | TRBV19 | CASSKQGGATGELFF | TGTGCCAGTAGTAAGCAAGGGGGCGCGACCGGGGAGCTGTTTTTT
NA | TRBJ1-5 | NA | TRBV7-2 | CASSLALTSNQPQHF | TGTGCCAGCAGCTTAGCACTAACTAGCAATCAGCCCCAGCATTTT
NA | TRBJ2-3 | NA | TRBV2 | CASSEIARATDTQYF | TGTGCCAGCAGTGAAATCGCGCGGGCCACAGATACGCAGTATTTT
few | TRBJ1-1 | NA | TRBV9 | CASSVALGRSGDTEAFF | TGTGCCAGCAGCGTAGCCCTGGGACGAAGCGGGGACACTGAAGCTTTCTTT
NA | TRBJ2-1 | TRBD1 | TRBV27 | CASRTQGAGSYNEQFF | TGTGCCAGCAGGACACAGGGGGCTGGCTCCTACAATGAGCAGTTCTTC
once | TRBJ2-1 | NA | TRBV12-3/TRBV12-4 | CASSSQGYNEQFF | TGTGCCAGCAGTTCCCAGGGGTACAATGAGCAGTTCTTC
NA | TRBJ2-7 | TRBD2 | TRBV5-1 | CASSFPDRSGSSYNEQYF | TGCGCCAGCAGCTTTCCCGACCGTAGCGGGAGTTCTTATAACGAGCAGTACTTC
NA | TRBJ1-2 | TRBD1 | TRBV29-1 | CSVDPGQGIYGYTF | TGCAGCGTTGACCCGGGACAGGGGATCTATGGCTACACCTTC
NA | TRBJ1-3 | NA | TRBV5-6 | CASSLAYISSGNTIYF | TGTGCCAGCAGCTTGGCCTACATTAGCTCTGGAAACACCATATATTTT
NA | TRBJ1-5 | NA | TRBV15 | CATSGMREFDQPQHF | TGTGCCACCAGTGGGATGAGGGAGTTTGATCAGCCCCAGCATTTT
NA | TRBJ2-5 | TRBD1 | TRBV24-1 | CATSESGTGGKETQYF | TGTGCCACCAGTGAATCCGGGACAGGGGGAAAAGAGACCCAGTACTTC
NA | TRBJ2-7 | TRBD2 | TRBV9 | CASSSGTSGRDLGEQYF | TGTGCCAGCAGCTCAGGGACTAGCGGGAGGGACTTGGGAGAGCAGTACTTC
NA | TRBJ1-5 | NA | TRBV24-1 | CATSDSRQVGQPQHF | TGTGCCACCAGTGATTCGAGGCAGGTGGGTCAGCCCCAGCATTTT
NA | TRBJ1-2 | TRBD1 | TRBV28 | CASSLSIGTGGGYTF | TGTGCCAGCAGTTTATCTATAGGGACAGGGGGCGGCTACACCTTC
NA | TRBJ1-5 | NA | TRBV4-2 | CASSQDVGQGNQPQHF | TGTGCCAGCAGCCAAGACGTCGGCCAGGGCAATCAGCCCCAGCATTTT
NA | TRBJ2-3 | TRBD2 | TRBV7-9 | CASSYLGGRTTDTQYF | TGTGCCAGCAGCTATCTGGGCGGGAGGACCACAGATACGCAGTATTTT
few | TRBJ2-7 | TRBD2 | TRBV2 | CASSVGGFNEQYF | TGTGCCAGCAGTGTGGGGGGGTTCAACGAGCAGTACTTC
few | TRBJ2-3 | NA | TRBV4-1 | CASSQEGPDTQYF | TGCGCCAGCAGCCAAGAGGGGCCAGATACGCAGTATTTT